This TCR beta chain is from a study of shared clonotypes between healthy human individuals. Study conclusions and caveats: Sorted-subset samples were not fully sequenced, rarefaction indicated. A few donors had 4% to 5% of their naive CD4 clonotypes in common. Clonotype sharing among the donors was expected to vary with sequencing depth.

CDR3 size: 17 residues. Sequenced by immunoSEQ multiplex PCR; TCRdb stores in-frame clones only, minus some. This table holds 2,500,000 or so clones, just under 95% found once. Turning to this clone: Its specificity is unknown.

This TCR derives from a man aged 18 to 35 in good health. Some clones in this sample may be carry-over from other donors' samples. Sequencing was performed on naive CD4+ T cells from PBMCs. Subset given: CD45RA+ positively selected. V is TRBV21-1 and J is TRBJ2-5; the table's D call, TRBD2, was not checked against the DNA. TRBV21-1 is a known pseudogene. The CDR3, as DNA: TGTGCCAGCAGCAAAGCGGGGGGACTAGCGGGAGGAGAGACCCAGTACTTC. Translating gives CASSKAGGLAGGETQYF.